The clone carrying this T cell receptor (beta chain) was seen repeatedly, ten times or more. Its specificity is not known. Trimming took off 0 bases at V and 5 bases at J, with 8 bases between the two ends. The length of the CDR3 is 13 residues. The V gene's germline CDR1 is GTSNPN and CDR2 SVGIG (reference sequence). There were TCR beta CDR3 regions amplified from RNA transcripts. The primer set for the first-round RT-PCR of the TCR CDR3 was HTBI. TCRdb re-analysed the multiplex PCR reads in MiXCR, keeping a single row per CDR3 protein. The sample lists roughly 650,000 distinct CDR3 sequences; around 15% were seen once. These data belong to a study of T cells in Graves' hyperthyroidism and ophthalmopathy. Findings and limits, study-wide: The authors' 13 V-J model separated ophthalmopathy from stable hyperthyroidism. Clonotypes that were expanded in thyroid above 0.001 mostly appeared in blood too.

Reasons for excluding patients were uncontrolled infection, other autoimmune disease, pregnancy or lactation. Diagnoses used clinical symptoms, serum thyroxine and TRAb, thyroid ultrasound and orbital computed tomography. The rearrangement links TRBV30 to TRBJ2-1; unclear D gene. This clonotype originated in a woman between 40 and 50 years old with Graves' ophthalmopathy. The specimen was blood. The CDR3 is CAWSVDGNNEQFF. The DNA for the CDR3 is TGTGCCTGGAGTGTTGACGGAAACAATGAGCAGTTCTTC.